This T cell receptor (beta chain) was observed in a study of cytomegalovirus exposure and HLA in healthy donors (dated by TCRdb to 2016 to 2017). Regarding the research as a whole: An earlier analysis of 587 of the donors reported 250 to 350 Gb of sequence data and approximately 110 million unique TCR beta sequences from about 200 million T cells. An early release covering roughly 640 HLA-typed donors comprised approximately 290 gigabases of sequencing data and tens of millions of unique TCR sequences. Of the roughly 390 genotyped donors, less than 90% were placed in the genetic ancestry cluster associated with self-reported Caucasian donors. The aim of the study was to test whether cataloging public T cell receptors could identify signatures of past pathogen exposure. The study profiled the T cell repertoires of under 700 subjects by immunosequencing and related them to cytomegalovirus serostatus. Besides the first cohort of 550 to 750 subjects, a separate validation cohort made up of over 100 different subjects was used. High-throughput TCR immunosequencing, statistical association of individual TCRs with disease status, and machine learning were combined to predict cytomegalovirus infection status. A later analysis re-analyzed previously published TCR beta repertoires from about 730 donors and added high-resolution HLA genotyping to study TCR occurrence patterns. The later analysis used no new phenotypic data to find candidate immune exposures, relying instead on TCR beta sequences and their occurrence across donors. An earlier analysis of fewer than 700 of the donors applied high-throughput TCR beta sequencing to assess whether each TCR beta V gene segment acted as functional or pseudogenic. Donor age, sex, ethnicity and CMV serostatus were compiled together with the repertoire data. In a later genetic analysis, genome-wide SNP genotypes for about 55% of the roughly 670 donors were used, and that subset was treated as a discovery cohort. All discovery cohort repertoires had been generated using a single sequencing platform. Both class I and class II loci were covered by HLA typing, at four-digit resolution. The number of typed donors differed by locus: roughly 629-640 for A, B, C, DRB1 and DQB1; about 520 for DQA1; 606 for DPA1; and approximately 450 for DPB1. Roughly 5 DR-DQ haplotypes were handled as single units for association and clustering, since linkage in the cohort was strong. Among around 400 genotyped donors of the cohort, an average of approximately 200,000 unique TCR beta nucleotide sequences was sequenced per donor, of which about 20% were non-productive.

Library preparation employed the immunoSEQ multiplex PCR assay. The multiplex PCR relied on a mix of 60 forward primers for TCR Vbeta segments and 13 reverse primers for TCR Jbeta segments. Amplification of the CDR3 region of rearranged TCR beta genes was performed with a multiplex PCR assay on genomic DNA. On the Illumina HiSeq System, the amplified TCR beta libraries were sequenced as 87-base-pair reads. As for the authors' bioinformatics: In a later analysis, tens of millions of unique TCR beta chains were counted across the 500 to 850 repertoires, and approximately 9.9 million of these chains were shared by at least two donors. Raw reads were error-corrected and collapsed into unique sequences by a nearest-neighbor algorithm in which closely related sequences were merged to remove PCR and sequencing errors. V, D and J gene segments were assigned by aligning CDR3 sequences to IMGT reference sequences. For a sequence to be retained, at least a six-nucleotide match to both a V gene segment and a J gene segment was required. Rearrangements were classified as productive when the CDR3 lacked stop codons and remained in frame with V and J, and all other rearrangements were classified as non-productive. Following IMGT convention, CDR3 was defined as the stretch from the second conserved V-encoded cysteine to the conserved J-encoded phenylalanine. In an earlier analysis of around 570 of the donors, sequences lacking an unambiguous match to a single V gene segment were excluded. An earlier analysis of about 590 of the donors classified V segments as functional when productive rearrangements were above 56.7% and as segregating when the standard deviation between donors was above 5%. A statistical classification framework was developed to diagnose cytomegalovirus status using the catalog of TCR beta chain sequences. In a later analysis, TCR nucleotide sequences were compared against IMGT/GENE-DB human TR gene sequences so that V and J genes could be assigned. Using the TCRdist pipeline, a later analysis assigned CDR3 sequences along with most-parsimonious VDJ recombination scenarios. A later analysis defined each TCR beta chain by its CDR3 amino acid sequence plus V-gene family, and excluded reads lacking a unique V-gene family. As a way to deal with suspected cross-contamination and a sequencing artifact, a later analysis dropped 592 nucleotide sequences that were highly shared and had low generation probability. A later analysis calculated a clonal expansion index for each public chain from normalized within-repertoire ranks of inferred template counts. Generation probabilities in a later analysis came from a VDJ recombination model fitted to out-of-frame rearrangements, and those results were checked against IGoR. Hypergeometric tests were used in a later analysis to score TCR-TCR, TCR-HLA and TCR-CMV co-occurrence, with a repertoire-size bias correction applied to the TCR pairs. To estimate false discovery rates, a later analysis permuted the HLA or CMV assignments 20 times. In a later analysis, co-occurring TCRs were grouped with DBSCAN, and TCRdist sequence similarity was added when clustering was performed within HLA-allele-positive subsets. For co-occurrence clustering, repertoires with fewer than 30,000 or more than 120,000 public chains were excluded, along with roughly 5 repertoires with anomalous nucleotide sharing. What TCRdb holds here is the immuneACCESS table cut down to in-frame rearrangements. Part of the clones is not present; checked against another copy, under half of the missing clones reflect an unresolved V gene, and the others are unexplained. D and trimming were read from the DNA, whereas the V and J calls and clone size are those reported in that table. This sample has approximately 220,000 clones in its table, and 75% to 80% of those were observed once. The ten top clones hold around 2% of the sample.

Concerning this clone: Its binding antigen is unknown. Base qualities are not provided; no much larger clone lies one nucleotide away.

V was cut back by 3 bases and J by 2 bases, leaving a gap of 11 bases between them. Its CDR3 holds 14 amino acids, cysteine through phenylalanine. The read is trimmed to its CDR3 DNA, 42 bases read in frame from base 1. The germline V gene specifies ENHRY as CDR1 and SYGVKD as CDR2. General study outcomes and caveats: According to a later genetic analysis, donors in an Asian-associated ancestry cluster had fewer N-insertions in productive TCRs than the approximately 710-donor mean. In vitro tests confirmed that three of the cytomegalovirus-associated TCR beta chains recognize cytomegalovirus antigens. Roughly uniform sequencing depth across donors was assumed in presence/absence analyses, although this assumption may not hold. In a later analysis, TCR association rates were found to vary across HLA loci, with the most associated TCRs seen for DRB1 alleles and the fewest for HLA-C alleles. The authors suggested that the approach could potentially be generalized to other disease states and immunological phenotypes. The sequencing pipeline was judged likely to have produced a cluster of highly shared sequence variants as a technical artifact. Most TCR sequences were observed very rarely across donors, whereas some public TCRs were present in many individuals. A total of 150 to 200 TCR beta chains were listed by the study as associated with cytomegalovirus. A later analysis reported that several top co-occurrence clusters appeared linked to parvovirus B19, influenza, CMV and Epstein-Barr virus. Compared with equally common non-associated chains, HLA-associated TCR beta chains in a later analysis were more clonally expanded and had lower generation probabilities. According to a later analysis, most CMV-associated TCR beta chains appeared to be HLA-restricted, and the HLA associations seemed to be driven largely by CMV exposure. The 87-base-pair reads could not distinguish some IMGT-functional V segments, including TRBV6-2 and TRBV6-3, so those segments were excluded. Because counts were too low, seventeen rarely observed V segments, including chromosome 9 orphons, were excluded from the earlier analysis of around 590 of the donors. Because HLA typing was missing for some donors at each locus, association tests included only the typed subset. In both the original and validation cohorts, the classifier was reported to diagnose cytomegalovirus status with high specificity and sensitivity. This cohort had only TCR beta chains sequenced, and the lack of alpha or paired-chain data limited which features could be detected. A later genetic analysis associated a missense DCLRE1C variant with V-gene and J-gene trimming of TCR beta chains, and an independent cohort replicated the association. A further reported finding was that TCR beta sequences accurately predicted the HLA-A and HLA-B alleles for most subjects in the first cohort. Strong co-occurrence of HLA alleles, especially DR and DQ, made assigning TCR associations to individual alleles difficult. In an earlier analysis of 500 to 650 of the donors, most TCR beta V segments appeared in productive rearrangements about 87% or about 30% of the time, broadly matching IMGT annotations. Correlated functional status among segregating V segments might reflect linkage disequilibrium, but an unknown experimental factor could not be ruled out. Specific HLA alleles were associated with 15,000 to 20,000 TCR beta sequences at a false discovery rate of 0.05 in a later analysis. Immune exposure information for the cohort was limited to CMV serostatus.

The cohort was made up of approximately 700 healthy bone marrow donors. At the time of sampling, all cohort members were nominally healthy, though unrecorded immune exposures were likely present. The donor tested CMV seronegative and was one of the 352 seronegative cohort members. A peripheral blood sample was collected from each donor, and TCR beta sequencing was performed on peripheral blood mononuclear cells. The Qiagen DNeasy Blood Extraction Kit was used to extract genomic DNA from the blood cell samples. The clonotype comes from a man aged 18 to 35 in good health and CMV-seronegative. This receptor chain uses TRBV10-3 and TRBJ2-7, and TRBD1 may be the D gene, going by 5 matching bases. Source material: PBMCs. In nucleotides, the sequence is TGTGCCATCAGTGATCTAGACAGAACCTACGAGCAGTACTTC. Its protein is CAISDLDRTYEQYF.